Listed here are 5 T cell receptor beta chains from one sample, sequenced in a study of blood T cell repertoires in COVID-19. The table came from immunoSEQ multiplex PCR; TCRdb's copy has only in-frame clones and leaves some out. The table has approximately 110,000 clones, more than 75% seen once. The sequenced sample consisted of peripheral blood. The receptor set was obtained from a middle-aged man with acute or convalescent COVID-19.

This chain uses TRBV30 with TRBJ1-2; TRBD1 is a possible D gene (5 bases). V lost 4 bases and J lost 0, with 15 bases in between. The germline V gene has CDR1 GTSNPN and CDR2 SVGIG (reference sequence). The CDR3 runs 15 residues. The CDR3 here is CAWTRQSLANYGYTF. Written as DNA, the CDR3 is TGTGCCTGGACCAGACAGAGCCTAGCTAACTATGGCTACACCTTC.

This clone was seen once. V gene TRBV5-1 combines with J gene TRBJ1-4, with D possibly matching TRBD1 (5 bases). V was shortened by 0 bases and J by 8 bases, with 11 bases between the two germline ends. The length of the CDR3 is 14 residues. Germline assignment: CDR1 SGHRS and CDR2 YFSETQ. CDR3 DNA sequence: TGCGCCAGCAGCTTGGGCGCAGGGTACGAAAAACTGTTTTTT. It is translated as CASSLGAGYEKLFF.

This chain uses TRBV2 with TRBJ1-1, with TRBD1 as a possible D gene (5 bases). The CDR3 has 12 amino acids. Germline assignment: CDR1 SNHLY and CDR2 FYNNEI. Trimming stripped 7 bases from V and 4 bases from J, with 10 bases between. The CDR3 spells CASIDRSTEAFF. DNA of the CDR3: TGTGCCAGCATAGACAGATCCACTGAAGCTTTCTTT. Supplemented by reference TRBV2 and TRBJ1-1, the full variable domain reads EPEVTQTPSHQVTQMGQEVILRCVPISNHLYFYWYRQILGQKVEFLVSFYNNEISEKSEIFDDQFSVERPDGSNFTLKIRSTKLEDSAMYFCASIDRSTEAFFGQGTRLTVV.

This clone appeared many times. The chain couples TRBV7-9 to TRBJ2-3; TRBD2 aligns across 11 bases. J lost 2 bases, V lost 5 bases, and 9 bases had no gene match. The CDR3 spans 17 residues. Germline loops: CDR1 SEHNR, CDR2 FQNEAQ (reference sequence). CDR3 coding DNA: TGTGCCAGCAGCCCTTCCCGACTAGCGGGGACCACAGATACGCAGTATTTT. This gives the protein CASSPSRLAGTTDTQYF. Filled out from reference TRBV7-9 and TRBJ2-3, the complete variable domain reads DTGVSQNPRHKITKRGQNVTFRCDPISEHNRLYWYRQTLGQGPEFLTYFQNEAQLEKSRLLSDRFSAERPKGSFSTLEIQRTEQGDSAMYLCASSPSRLAGTTDTQYFGPGTRLTVL.

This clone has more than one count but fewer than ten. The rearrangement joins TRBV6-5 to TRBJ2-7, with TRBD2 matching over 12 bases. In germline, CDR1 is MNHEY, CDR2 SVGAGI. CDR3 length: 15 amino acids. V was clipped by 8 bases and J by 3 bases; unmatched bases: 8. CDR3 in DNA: TGTGCCAGCCGAAGGACTAGCGGGGCAAACTACGAGCAGTACTTC. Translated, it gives CASRRTSGANYEQYF.